The rows below give T cell receptor beta chains drawn from one sample of a study of spatial heterogeneity in lung cancer. TCRdb recomputed calls from the 5' RACE reads with MiXCR, one row per CDR3 protein. The data show roughly 5,700 distinct CDR3 sequences, about an eighth seen once. The specimen was lung tumor tissue, collected at surgery. These receptors all stem from a female donor with early-stage non-small cell lung cancer. The CDR3 runs from the conserved cysteine through the conserved F or W. A D gene is named only where the DNA matches it firmly. Rows may omit the clone size; those that give it use once, few, many or a size class.

D gene: TRBD1
clone size: many
J gene: TRBJ1-1
V gene: TRBV7-2
CDR3 protein: CASSSYRGPEAFF
CDR3 DNA: TGTGCCAGCAGCTCCTACAGGGGGCCTGAAGCTTTCTTT

D gene: -
clone size: medium-sized
J gene: TRBJ2-7
V gene: TRBV11-2
CDR3 protein: CASSPQGTYEQYF
CDR3 DNA: TGTGCCAGCAGCCCACAGGGAACCTACGAGCAGTACTTC

D gene: -
clone size: medium-sized
J gene: TRBJ1-2
V gene: TRBV3-1
CDR3 protein: CASSQGWGAYNYGYTF
CDR3 DNA: TGTGCCAGCAGCCAAGGTTGGGGCGCATATAACTATGGCTACACCTTC

D gene: -
clone size: many
J gene: TRBJ2-1
V gene: TRBV11-3
CDR3 protein: CASSFRDDEQFF
CDR3 DNA: TGTGCCAGCAGTTTCCGGGACGATGAGCAGTTCTTC

D gene: -
clone size: medium-sized
J gene: TRBJ2-3
V gene: TRBV5-1
CDR3 protein: CASSLEGGSTDTQYF
CDR3 DNA: TGCGCCAGCAGCTTGGAGGGGGGCTCCACAGATACGCAGTATTTT

D gene: -
clone size: -
J gene: TRBJ2-2
V gene: TRBV24-1
CDR3 protein: CATSPRATGELFF
CDR3 DNA: TGTGCCACCAGTCCCCGGGCCACCGGGGAGCTGTTTTTT

D gene: -
clone size: many
J gene: TRBJ2-6
V gene: TRBV13
CDR3 protein: CASSFRGSGANVLTF
CDR3 DNA: TGTGCCAGCAGCTTTAGGGGTTCTGGGGCCAACGTCCTGACTTTC

D gene: -
clone size: many
J gene: TRBJ2-4
V gene: TRBV6-1
CDR3 protein: CASSEARQVKNIQYF
CDR3 DNA: TGTGCCAGCAGTGAAGCGAGACAAGTAAAAAACATTCAGTACTTC

D gene: TRBD1
clone size: medium-sized
J gene: TRBJ1-6
V gene: TRBV20-1
CDR3 protein: CSARERTGWNSPLHF
CDR3 DNA: TGCAGTGCTAGAGAGAGGACAGGTTGGAATTCACCCCTCCACTTT

D gene: TRBD2
clone size: medium-sized
J gene: TRBJ2-5
V gene: TRBV10-3
CDR3 protein: CAISGKTSGNQETQYF
CDR3 DNA: TGTGCCATCAGTGGAAAAACTAGCGGGAATCAAGAGACCCAGTACTTC

D gene: TRBD2
clone size: -
J gene: TRBJ2-3
V gene: TRBV6-2/TRBV6-3
CDR3 protein: CASSYSLAGGDTQYF
CDR3 DNA: TGTGCCAGCAGTTACTCCCTAGCGGGAGGAGACACGCAGTATTTT

D gene: TRBD1
clone size: medium-sized
J gene: TRBJ1-1
V gene: TRBV7-9
CDR3 protein: CASSPDRGRVTEAFF
CDR3 DNA: TGTGCCAGCAGCCCGGACAGGGGACGGGTGACTGAAGCTTTCTTT

D gene: TRBD1
clone size: medium-sized
J gene: TRBJ1-5
V gene: TRBV6-5
CDR3 protein: CASTGGPNQPQHF
CDR3 DNA: TGTGCCAGTACAGGGGGCCCCAATCAGCCCCAGCATTTT

D gene: -
clone size: many
J gene: TRBJ2-1
V gene: TRBV28
CDR3 protein: CASSLLTVGGLYNEQFF
CDR3 DNA: TGTGCCAGCAGTTTACTAACAGTCGGGGGCCTTTACAATGAGCAGTTCTTC

D gene: TRBD2
clone size: many
J gene: TRBJ2-1
V gene: TRBV20-1
CDR3 protein: CSARLAGREKYNEQFF
CDR3 DNA: TGCAGTGCTAGGCTAGCGGGGCGGGAGAAGTACAATGAGCAGTTCTTC

D gene: -
clone size: few
J gene: TRBJ2-3
V gene: TRBV6-5
CDR3 protein: CASSYAGDEDTQYF
CDR3 DNA: TGTGCCAGCAGTTACGCAGGGGATGAAGATACGCAGTATTTT

D gene: TRBD1
clone size: medium-sized
J gene: TRBJ1-1
V gene: TRBV12-3/TRBV12-4
CDR3 protein: CASREQGRTEAFF
CDR3 DNA: TGTGCCAGCAGGGAACAGGGGAGGACTGAAGCTTTCTTT

D gene: -
clone size: many
J gene: TRBJ2-7
V gene: TRBV4-2
CDR3 protein: CASSQGGVEAISSYEQYF
CDR3 DNA: TGTGCCAGCAGCCAGGGTGGGGTCGAGGCGATAAGCTCCTACGAGCAGTACTTC

D gene: TRBD2
clone size: large
J gene: TRBJ2-1
V gene: TRBV15
CDR3 protein: CATSRDKTEAGLDYNEQFF
CDR3 DNA: TGTGCCACCAGCAGAGACAAAACCGAGGCGGGACTAGACTACAATGAGCAGTTCTTC

D gene: -
clone size: medium-sized
J gene: TRBJ2-7
V gene: TRBV28
CDR3 protein: CASSLLPTDSYEQYF
CDR3 DNA: TGTGCCAGCAGTTTATTACCTACGGATTCCTACGAGCAGTACTTC

D gene: TRBD1
clone size: medium-sized
J gene: TRBJ1-2
V gene: TRBV20-1
CDR3 protein: CSAPDRDRYGYTF
CDR3 DNA: TGCAGTGCCCCGGACAGGGATCGGTATGGCTACACCTTC

D gene: -
clone size: medium-sized
J gene: TRBJ1-6
V gene: TRBV12-3/TRBV12-4
CDR3 protein: CASSNRLSSYNSPLHF
CDR3 DNA: TGTGCCAGCAGTAACCGACTGAGCTCCTATAATTCACCCCTCCACTTT

D gene: -
clone size: -
J gene: TRBJ2-2
V gene: TRBV19
CDR3 protein: CASRTGLNTGELFF
CDR3 DNA: TGTGCCAGTAGAACCGGTCTGAACACCGGGGAGCTGTTTTTT

D gene: -
clone size: -
J gene: TRBJ1-6
V gene: TRBV28
CDR3 protein: CASSTYSQDNSPLHF
CDR3 DNA: TGTGCCAGCAGTACTTACAGCCAAGATAATTCACCCCTCCACTTT

D gene: TRBD1
clone size: medium-sized
J gene: TRBJ2-3
V gene: TRBV9
CDR3 protein: CASSVSGQGIDTQYF
CDR3 DNA: TGTGCCAGCAGCGTATCAGGACAGGGCATAGATACGCAGTATTTT

D gene: TRBD1
clone size: many
J gene: TRBJ2-3
V gene: TRBV7-3
CDR3 protein: CASSRGQSTDTQYF
CDR3 DNA: TGTGCCAGCAGCCGGGGACAGAGCACAGATACGCAGTATTTT

D gene: TRBD1
clone size: many
J gene: TRBJ2-3
V gene: TRBV29-1
CDR3 protein: CSVGQGANTQYF
CDR3 DNA: TGCAGCGTAGGACAGGGGGCGAATACGCAGTATTTT

D gene: -
clone size: medium-sized
J gene: TRBJ2-1
V gene: TRBV7-9
CDR3 protein: CASSQRESSYNEQFF
CDR3 DNA: TGTGCCAGCAGCCAGAGAGAGAGCTCCTACAATGAGCAGTTCTTC

D gene: -
clone size: medium-sized
J gene: TRBJ2-1
V gene: TRBV2
CDR3 protein: CASSEYTLIVDEQFF
CDR3 DNA: TGTGCCAGCAGTGAATATACCCTCATTGTCGATGAGCAGTTCTTC

D gene: -
clone size: medium-sized
J gene: TRBJ1-5
V gene: TRBV12-3/TRBV12-4
CDR3 protein: CASSFGSNQPQHF
CDR3 DNA: TGTGCCAGCAGTTTTGGCAGCAATCAGCCCCAGCATTTT

D gene: -
clone size: medium-sized
J gene: TRBJ2-1
V gene: TRBV6-5
CDR3 protein: CASSYWGRASYNEQFF
CDR3 DNA: TGTGCCAGCAGTTACTGGGGCAGGGCTTCCTACAATGAGCAGTTCTTC

D gene: TRBD1
clone size: medium-sized
J gene: TRBJ1-2
V gene: TRBV28
CDR3 protein: CASSSGQGSGYTF
CDR3 DNA: TGTGCCAGCAGTTCGGGACAGGGTAGTGGCTACACCTTC

D gene: TRBD1
clone size: many
J gene: TRBJ1-2
V gene: TRBV7-9
CDR3 protein: CASSEDRIYGYTF
CDR3 DNA: TGTGCCAGCAGCGAGGACAGGATATATGGCTACACCTTC

D gene: TRBD2
clone size: medium-sized
J gene: TRBJ2-1
V gene: TRBV3-1
CDR3 protein: CASSQDVLAEYNEQFF
CDR3 DNA: TGTGCCAGCAGCCAAGATGTCCTAGCGGAGTACAATGAGCAGTTCTTC

D gene: TRBD1
clone size: few
J gene: TRBJ2-7
V gene: TRBV7-9
CDR3 protein: CATDWGAGGKVYEQYF
CDR3 DNA: TGTGCCACCGATTGGGGGGCAGGGGGCAAGGTCTACGAGCAGTACTTC

D gene: -
clone size: medium-sized
J gene: TRBJ2-1
V gene: TRBV6-5
CDR3 protein: CASSPRGPYPRQFF
CDR3 DNA: TGTGCCAGCAGTCCCCGGGGGCCGTATCCGCGGCAGTTCTTC

D gene: -
clone size: many
J gene: TRBJ1-4
V gene: TRBV4-3
CDR3 protein: CASSQGTGTNEKLFF
CDR3 DNA: TGCGCCAGCAGCCAGGGCACCGGTACGAATGAAAAACTGTTTTTT

D gene: TRBD2
clone size: few
J gene: TRBJ2-1
V gene: TRBV12-3/TRBV12-4
CDR3 protein: CASSLGASGSLDEQFF
CDR3 DNA: TGTGCCAGCAGTTTAGGGGCTAGCGGGTCTTTAGATGAGCAGTTCTTC

D gene: -
clone size: medium-sized
J gene: TRBJ1-1
V gene: TRBV28
CDR3 protein: CASSANFWGRNTEAFF
CDR3 DNA: TGTGCCAGCTCCGCTAATTTCTGGGGTAGAAACACTGAAGCTTTCTTT

D gene: -
clone size: medium-sized
J gene: TRBJ2-2
V gene: TRBV5-6
CDR3 protein: CASRGGGMKAGELFF
CDR3 DNA: TGTGCCAGCAGGGGAGGGGGCATGAAGGCCGGGGAGCTGTTTTTT

D gene: -
clone size: -
J gene: TRBJ2-1
V gene: TRBV19
CDR3 protein: CASSIGGEEYNEQFF
CDR3 DNA: TGTGCCAGTAGTATTGGAGGGGAGGAGTACAATGAGCAGTTCTTC

D gene: TRBD2
clone size: medium-sized
J gene: TRBJ2-1
V gene: TRBV10-1
CDR3 protein: CASSAGLAGVNEQFF
CDR3 DNA: TGCGCCAGCAGTGCGGGACTAGCGGGAGTTAATGAGCAGTTCTTC

D gene: TRBD1
clone size: medium-sized
J gene: TRBJ2-4
V gene: TRBV11-3
CDR3 protein: CASSLDRGNIQYF
CDR3 DNA: TGTGCCAGCAGCCTGGACAGGGGTAACATTCAGTACTTC

D gene: -
clone size: many
J gene: TRBJ2-4
V gene: TRBV24-1
CDR3 protein: CATSGSAKNIQYF
CDR3 DNA: TGTGCCACCAGTGGCTCGGCCAAAAACATTCAGTACTTC

D gene: TRBD2
clone size: many
J gene: TRBJ2-2
V gene: TRBV7-3
CDR3 protein: CASSLIAGGQAGELFF
CDR3 DNA: TGTGCCAGCAGCTTAATTGCGGGAGGGCAGGCCGGGGAGCTGTTTTTT

D gene: -
clone size: medium-sized
J gene: TRBJ2-3
V gene: TRBV28
CDR3 protein: CASSEQKDTQYF
CDR3 DNA: TGTGCCAGCAGTGAACAGAAAGATACGCAGTATTTT

D gene: -
clone size: medium-sized
J gene: TRBJ1-4
V gene: TRBV7-8
CDR3 protein: CASSLGVSEKLFF
CDR3 DNA: TGTGCCAGCAGCTTAGGAGTGAGTGAAAAACTGTTTTTT

D gene: TRBD1
clone size: many
J gene: TRBJ2-7
V gene: TRBV28
CDR3 protein: CASNRYRGSEQYF
CDR3 DNA: TGTGCCAGCAACAGGTACAGGGGATCCGAGCAGTACTTC

D gene: -
clone size: medium-sized
J gene: TRBJ1-3
V gene: TRBV20-1
CDR3 protein: CSAIPPSLGNTIYF
CDR3 DNA: TGCAGTGCAATCCCCCCGTCTCTTGGAAACACCATATATTTT

D gene: TRBD2
clone size: -
J gene: TRBJ2-3
V gene: TRBV6-5
CDR3 protein: CASSTRTSGTDTQYF
CDR3 DNA: TGTGCCAGCAGCACTCGGACTAGCGGGACAGATACGCAGTATTTT